This entry lists 27 T cell receptor beta chains sequenced from one sample in a study of CD8+ T cells in alopecia areata. RNA extraction and reverse transcription yielded cDNA as sequencing template. Measured with immunoSEQ multiplex PCR; TCRdb has only the in-frame clones, and not every one. The table has over 100,000 clones, about 49% seen once. The sequencing used CD8+ T cells sorted from blood, collected at week 0. Receptors were obtained from a human donor with alopecia areata.

The V call is TRBV6-5, the J call TRBJ2-7; TRBD1 might be the D (5 bases). V lost 2 bases, J lost 9 bases, and 11 bases lay in between. This CDR3 region has 12 residues. CDR1 and CDR2 from the germline V gene are MNHEY and SVGAGI. Written as DNA, the CDR3 is TGTGCCAGCAGTTACGGGCAGGGTCCGCAGTACTTC. Translating it yields CASSYGQGPQYF.

The chain uses TRBV19 and TRBJ1-4; no clear D gene. This CDR3 contains 14 residues. CDR1 LNHDA and CDR2 SQIVND come from the germline V gene (reference sequence). The V and J ends lost 3 bases and 8 bases respectively, with 13 bases between them. The DNA of the CDR3 is TGTGCCAGTAGTATTAACCCTCGTGGGGAAAAACTGTTTTTT. The encoded protein is CASSINPRGEKLFF.

The rearrangement links TRBV7-9 to TRBJ1-4, with TRBD1 as a possible D gene (5 bases). V was pared by 3 bases and J by 5 bases, with 16 bases between. Germline V gives CDR1 SEHNR, CDR2 FQNEAQ (reference sequence). CDR3 size: 16 residues. CDR3 amino acids: CASSFRDASRNEKLFF. The CDR3 DNA is TGTGCCAGCAGCTTCAGGGACGCTTCGAGGAATGAAAAACTGTTTTTT.

The rearrangement joins TRBV5-6 to TRBJ2-7, with D unresolved. The germline V and J ends were trimmed by 3 bases and 11 bases, with 15 bases remaining between them. This CDR3 region has 12 residues. CDR1 is SGHDT and CDR2 is YYEEEE in the germline V gene. CDR3 amino acids: CASSSGMTPEYF. In DNA form, the CDR3 reads TGTGCCAGCAGCTCCGGTATGACCCCAGAGTACTTC.

This clone was detected a few times. The J gene is TRBJ2-7, the V gene TRBV27; D is perhaps TRBD1 (5 bases). CDR1 is MNHEY, CDR2 SMNVEV, per germline (reference sequence). CDR3 length equals 14 residues. V lost 0 bases and J 5 bases, leaving 11 bases between the germline ends. CDR3 sequence reads: CASSLSGPVNEQYF. The CDR3 bases are TGTGCCAGCAGTTTATCGGGGCCGGTTAACGAGCAGTACTTC.

This clone was seen more than once but under ten times. This chain uses TRBV6-1 with TRBJ2-2, with 9 nucleotides matching TRBD1. CDR1 and CDR2 (germline): MNHNS, SASEGT. There are 14 residues in the CDR3. Trimming took 5 bases from V and 6 from J; bases not matched to a gene: 4. The CDR3 DNA follows: TGTGCCAGCAGTCCAGGGACAGGGTCCGGGGAGCTGTTTTTT. This encodes CASSPGTGSGELFF.

J is TRBJ2-7 and V is TRBV27; TRBD2 matches at 12 bases. CDR3 size: 19 residues. V gave up 3 bases and J gave up 3 bases; unmatched junction bases: 15. From germline, CDR1 is MNHEY and CDR2 SMNVEV (reference sequence). The CDR3 region has the DNA TGTGCCAGCAGTTTCGGCAGCCCCGGACTAGCGGGGCCCCACTACGAGCAGTACTTC. Residues: CASSFGSPGLAGPHYEQYF.

This clone was observed a single time. At the DNA level, this CDR3 is encoded by other sequences in the same sample as well. The chain is built from TRBV5-6 and TRBJ2-7; the match to TRBD1 covers 8 bases. This CDR3 has 13 residues. Losses at the gene ends were 0 bases for V and 4 bases for J; bases not matched to a gene: 0. The germline V gene has CDR1 SGHDT and CDR2 YYEEEE. The CDR3 nucleotides read TGTGCCAGCAGCTTGGACAGGGGGTACGAGCAGTACTTC. Translating gives CASSLDRGYEQYF.

The CDR3 DNA sequence: TGTGCCAGCAGTTACGAAGGGACCCAGTACTTC. Protein sequence: CASSYEGTQYF. The chain is built from TRBV6-5 and TRBJ2-5; no definite D call. This CDR3 contains 11 residues. Deletions cut 2 bases from V and 7 bases from J, with 5 bases between. The V gene's germline CDR1 is MNHEY and CDR2 SVGAGI.

J is TRBJ2-2 and V is TRBV29-1; D tentatively fits TRBD1 or TRBD2 (5 bases each). CDR1 and CDR2 (germline): SQVTM, ANQGSEA. The CDR3 sequence is 15 residues long. V was trimmed by 1 base and J by 6 bases, leaving 15 bases between them. For the CDR3, the DNA is TGCAGCGTTGAAGGTGGTGGGGGTTCGGCCGGGGAGCTGTTTTTT. Protein product: CSVEGGGGSAGELFF.

V gene TRBV29-1 combines with J gene TRBJ2-3; D is unclear. This CDR3 has 18 residues. Trimming stripped 0 bases from V and 0 bases from J, with 19 bases between. Germline V gene data show CDR1 as SQVTM and CDR2 as ANQGSEA. The DNA for the CDR3 is TGCAGCGTTGAAGATGTAGAACTTGAAAGACTTAGCACAGATACGCAGTATTTT. It is translated as CSVEDVELERLSTDTQYF.

This chain connects TRBV6-5 to TRBJ2-3, with TRBD2 matching over 9 bases. Unmatched junction bases numbered 4, after V lost 7 bases and J lost 2 bases. CDR1 is MNHEY and CDR2 is SVGAGI in the germline V gene. This CDR3 has 14 amino acids. CDR3 in amino acids: CASNLAGVTDTQYF. The CDR3 coding sequence is TGTGCCAGCAATTTAGCGGGGGTCACAGATACGCAGTATTTT.

V gene TRBV5-6 combines with J gene TRBJ1-2; 9 nucleotides align to TRBD1. Trimming cost V 2 bases and J 6 bases; bases outside gene matches: 8. CDR1 is SGHDT and CDR2 is YYEEEE in the germline V gene. The CDR3 loop spans 15 amino acids. The CDR3 loop is CASSLFGTGRHGYTF. The DNA for the CDR3 is TGTGCCAGCAGCTTATTCGGGACAGGGCGGCATGGCTACACCTTC.

This sequence joins TRBV4-1 and TRBJ1-1; 11 nucleotides agree with TRBD1. The ends lost 2 bases at V and 13 bases at J; junction bases unmatched: 15. Germline V gene lookup returns CDR1 MGHRA and CDR2 YSYEKL. CDR3 size: 16 residues. The CDR3 spells CASSQPRTGGHDIGFF. CDR3 DNA: TGCGCCAGCAGCCAACCCCGGACAGGGGGCCATGACATCGGTTTCTTT.

V gene TRBV27 combines with J gene TRBJ1-2; unclear D gene. Looked up from germline, CDR1 is MNHEY and CDR2 is SMNVEV (reference sequence). Trimming took 2 bases from V and 4 from J, leaving 8 bases between them. CDR3 length: 13 residues. The CDR3 is CASSLPGFYGYTF. As DNA, the CDR3 is TGTGCCAGCAGTTTACCGGGTTTCTATGGCTACACCTTC.

The rearrangement links TRBV9 to TRBJ1-1, with D tentatively TRBD1 (5 bases). The CDR3 consists of 14 residues. Germline-derived CDR1 and CDR2 are SGDLS and YYNGEE. Between the trimmed V and J ends, which lost 3 bases and 1 base, there was a span of 10 bases. The CDR3 DNA reads as TGTGCCAGCAGCGCCGGGACGAGGAACACTGAAGCTTTCTTT. It yields the protein CASSAGTRNTEAFF.

This clone has a handful of counts. The chain combines TRBV2 with TRBJ2-6; the D is unclear. Germline loops: CDR1 SNHLY, CDR2 FYNNEI. This CDR3 has 14 amino acids. Trimming shortened V by 7 bases and J by 9 bases, and 16 bases separated the two germline ends. The CDR3: CASTTLGTVNVLTF. The CDR3 DNA reads as TGTGCCAGCACCACCCTGGGAACAGTCAACGTCCTGACTTTC.

The chain joins TRBV19 to TRBJ2-5, with D possibly matching TRBD2 (5 bases). Between the trimmed V and J ends, which lost 5 bases and 5 bases, there was a span of 15 bases. Germline assignment: CDR1 LNHDA and CDR2 SQIVND (reference sequence). The CDR3 totals 14 residues. The CDR3 reads CASSSAFSGETQYF. CDR3 DNA sequence: TGTGCCAGTAGTTCCGCCTTTTCGGGGGAGACCCAGTACTTC.

The genes are TRBV30 and TRBJ2-7, with D possibly matching TRBD1 (5 bases). The germline CDR1 and CDR2 sequences are GTSNPN and SVGIG (reference sequence). V dropped 4 bases and J dropped 3 bases, with 10 bases sitting between them. CDR3 length: 12 residues. The CDR3 sequence is CAWNPDSYEQYF. Here the CDR3 DNA reads TGTGCCTGGAACCCAGACAGCTACGAGCAGTACTTC.

The chain recombines TRBV9 with TRBJ2-3; a possible D gene is TRBD2 (6 bases). V was trimmed by 0 bases and J by 10 bases, leaving 15 bases between them. In germline, CDR1 is SGDLS, CDR2 YYNGEE. The CDR3 totals 14 residues. CDR3 nucleotide sequence: TGTGCCAGCAGCGTAGCCGGGGACTTACGTCCGCAGTATTTT. Translated: CASSVAGDLRPQYF.

This rearrangement joins TRBV27 to TRBJ2-2; D possibly corresponds to TRBD2 (5 bases). Per the germline V gene, CDR1 is MNHEY and CDR2 is SMNVEV (reference sequence). The CDR3 length is 13 residues. Deletions cut 0 bases from V and 6 bases from J, with 5 bases between. In nucleotides, the CDR3 is TGTGCCAGCAGTTTATCGGAGGCCGGGGAGCTGTTTTTT. This translates into CASSLSEAGELFF.

This chain links TRBV25-1 with TRBJ1-5, with 7 nucleotides matching TRBD1. CDR1 MGHDK and CDR2 SYGVNS come from the germline V gene. The CDR3 covers 15 residues. Trimming at V came to 1 base and at J to 7 bases, leaving 7 bases not matched to a gene. DNA of the CDR3: TGTGCCAGCAGTGAATCAGGGGGACACGGACAGCCCCAGCATTTT. This encodes CASSESGGHGQPQHF.

This clone has just a few counts. The sample carries other DNA sequences with the same CDR3. The CDR3 sequence: CASSYSENTEAFF. CDR3 in DNA: TGTGCCAGCAGTTACTCGGAGAACACTGAAGCTTTCTTT. This chain connects TRBV6-5 to TRBJ1-1; D uncertain. Per germline, CDR1 MNHEY and CDR2 SVGAGI. V was trimmed by 0 bases and J by 1 base, leaving 3 bases between them. This CDR3 region has 13 residues.

CDR3 in DNA: TGCGCCAGCACCCCCCTACCGGGAACGGCCTACGAGCAGTACTTC. As protein: CASTPLPGTAYEQYF. J is TRBJ2-7 and V is TRBV4-1; the D gene is possibly TRBD2 (5 bases). This CDR3 contains 15 residues. Trimming cost V 7 bases and J 2 bases, with 18 bases left between them. The germline V gene encodes CDR1 MGHRA and CDR2 YSYEKL.

V and J are TRBV4-3 and TRBJ2-1; 7 nucleotides line up with TRBD2. The CDR3 contains 18 residues. The germline gives CDR1 LGHNA, CDR2 YSLEER. The V gene end was trimmed by 6 bases and the J gene end by 3 bases; junction bases not matched to a gene: 17. This CDR3 reads CASRLLGWDYPNYNEQFF. The CDR3 DNA reads as TGCGCCAGCAGGCTACTGGGTTGGGACTACCCTAACTACAATGAGCAGTTCTTC.

Written as DNA, the CDR3 is TGTGCCAGTAGTACCGGGGCCGCCCATGGGGCCAATGAGCAGTTCTTC. Its translation is CASSTGAAHGANEQFF. The gene calls are TRBV19 and TRBJ2-1; possibly TRBD1 or TRBD2 for D (5 bases each). Germline-derived CDR1 and CDR2 are LNHDA and SQIVND (reference sequence). CDR3 size: 16 residues. Trimming took 4 bases from V and 6 from J, leaving 19 bases between them. The full variable domain, completed using reference TRBV19 and TRBJ2-1, is DGGITQSPKYLFRKEGQNVTLSCEQNLNHDAMYWYRQDPGQGLRLIYYSQIVNDFQKGDIAEGYSVSREKKESFPLTVTSAQKNPTAFYLCASSTGAAHGANEQFFGPGTRLTVL.

In regard to this clone: The sample has other DNA sequences that encode this CDR3 too. The chain links TRBV19 to TRBJ2-7, with 10 bases matching TRBD1. The J segment lost 3 bases and the V segment lost 4 bases, leaving 3 bases of the junction unmatched. Germline assignment: CDR1 LNHDA and CDR2 SQIVND (reference sequence). This CDR3 is 14 amino acids long. The CDR3 DNA follows: TGTGCCAGTAGTAGCCGGGACAGGGGCTACGAGCAGTACTTC. Translating gives CASSSRDRGYEQYF.